Following are 5 T cell receptor beta chains from one sample sequenced in a study of chemoradiotherapy in HPV16-positive cancers. Generated by immunoSEQ multiplex PCR, the TCRdb table keeps only in-frame clones and is missing some. The table has a few thousand clones, more than 60% seen once. The sample was acquired from a patient who underwent chemoradiotherapy. The receptors come from a human donor with HPV-associated anogenital cancer.

V usage is TRBV6-5 and J usage is TRBJ2-2; the D call may be TRBD1 or TRBD2 (6 bases each). With 6 bases removed from V and 4 bases from J, the gap between germline ends came to 15 bases. CDR3 length equals 15 residues. The V gene's germline CDR1 is MNHEY and CDR2 SVGAGI. This chain's CDR3 is CASSPPGAVTGELFF. The CDR3 nucleotides are TGTGCCAGCAGCCCTCCGGGGGCGGTCACCGGGGAGCTGTTTTTT.

The chain combines TRBV28 with TRBJ2-2; 13 nucleotides agree with TRBD2. Unmatched junction bases numbered 4, after V lost 0 bases and J lost 6 bases. The CDR3 consists of 17 residues. Germline CDR1 reads MDHEN; CDR2 reads SYDVKM. CDR3 residues: CASSLWELAGGPGELFF. Here the CDR3 DNA reads TGTGCCAGCAGTTTATGGGAACTAGCGGGGGGGCCCGGGGAGCTGTTTTTT.

The chain links TRBV5-6 to TRBJ2-7; unclear D gene. The CDR3 length is 14 residues. Trimming pared 1 base from V and 2 bases from J, leaving 10 bases between. In germline, CDR1 is SGHDT, CDR2 YYEEEE. The CDR3 loop is CASSLFSDPYEQYF. The DNA of the CDR3 is TGTGCCAGCAGCTTGTTCTCAGATCCCTACGAGCAGTACTTC.

CDR3 DNA sequence: TGTGCCAGCAGTGAAGCCACCCAGGGGAGGTACGAGCAGTACTTC. This encodes CASSEATQGRYEQYF. The chain couples TRBV6-1 to TRBJ2-7; perhaps D is TRBD1 or TRBD2 (6 bases each). This CDR3 comprises 15 residues. Trimming stripped 0 bases from V and 4 bases from J, with 13 bases between. Germline loops: CDR1 MNHNS, CDR2 SASEGT.

The gene calls are TRBV20-1 and TRBJ1-1; no definite D call. Per germline, CDR1 DFQATT and CDR2 SNEGSKA (reference sequence). The V and J ends lost 3 bases and 2 bases respectively, with 4 bases between them. The CDR3 has 11 residues. Here the CDR3 reads CSASLNTEAFF. The CDR3 DNA follows: TGCAGTGCTAGCCTAAACACTGAAGCTTTCTTT.